One and the same sample provided the 3 T cell receptor beta chains below, sequenced in a study of control samples from healthy donors and cancer patients. The data were produced by immunoSEQ multiplex PCR, yet TCRdb's version contains in-frame clones alone and is incomplete. In the table there are about 170,000 clones, 93% of which are singletons. Sequencing was carried out using blood. These receptors were obtained from a woman in her fifties or sixties in good health.

V gene TRBV6-2 or TRBV6-3 combines with J gene TRBJ1-5; D ambiguous. CDR3 length: 16 residues. In germline, CDR1 is MNHEY, CDR2 SVGEGT. V was cut by 4 bases and J by 0 bases, with 13 bases left in between. CDR3 protein: CASSSTDGYSNQPQHF. The DNA of the CDR3 is TGTGCCAGCAGTTCGACGGACGGGTATAGCAATCAGCCCCAGCATTTT.

The V and J genes are TRBV7-2 and TRBJ2-4; TRBD1 might be the D (7 bases). Looked up from germline, CDR1 is SGHTA and CDR2 is FQGNSA. Trimming took off 1 base at V and 5 bases at J, with 18 bases between the two ends. The CDR3 is 17 amino acids. CDR3 coding DNA: TGTGCCAGCAGCTTAGTATTATCCGGAGGGGGCGAAAACATTCAGTACTTC. This codes for CASSLVLSGGGENIQYF. The full variable domain, with the rest looked up from reference TRBV7-2 and TRBJ2-4, is GAGVSQSPSNKVTEKGKDVELRCDPISGHTALYWYRQSLGQGLEFLIYFQGNSAPDKSGLPSDRFSAERTGGSVSTLTIQRTQQEDSAVYLCASSLVLSGGGENIQYFGAGTRLSVL.

The gene calls are TRBV7-2 and TRBJ1-4; 8 bases align to TRBD1. In germline, CDR1 is SGHTA, CDR2 FQGNSA. Unmatched junction bases numbered 5, after V lost 5 bases and J lost 0 bases. This CDR3 has 16 residues. CDR3 region: CASSADRGTTNEKLFF. CDR3 bases: TGTGCCAGCAGCGCCGACAGGGGTACAACTAATGAAAAACTGTTTTTT.